This entry is about one T cell receptor beta chain. This clone's antigen is unknown. Base-call qualities are not available, and no considerably larger clone is one nucleotide away. This specimen belongs to a study of T cells after yellow fever vaccination (dated by TCRdb to between 2018 and 2020). Background for the entire study: The SMART-Seq v4 Ultra Low Input RNA kit was used to prepare libraries from fractions with low cell numbers. Blood samples were taken at several timepoints before and after primary and secondary immunization, and bulk PBMC replicates and cell subsets were isolated. To track T-cell clones before and after primary and booster YFV17D yellow fever vaccination, bulk TCR alpha and beta repertoires were sequenced longitudinally. The cohort comprised two healthy male donors, one aged 18 to 29 and one aged 30 to 39 years. The paper's findings and limits, for the study overall: Computational filtering was required because FACS-sorted repertoires could contain abundant contaminating clonotypes from the bulk population. A small share of clonotypes was detected in both CD4 and CD8 compartments, with the overlap likely arising from convergent recombination. The study included only two donors, which limits how far the findings can be generalized. After the booster, most clones that had expanded after primary vaccination were detected again (roughly 95% of CD4 and roughly nine tenths of CD8), suggesting broad maintenance of memory. Compared with the primary T-cell response, the secondary T-cell response was weaker but faster, peaking on day 5 rather than day 15.

The treatment or condition label, as the study defines it: live attenuated yellow fever vaccine strain. At each blood-draw timepoint, two biological replicates of bulk PBMCs were collected. A standard Ficoll-Paque protocol was used to isolate PBMCs from peripheral blood. RNA was extracted with TriZol from bulk PBMCs, CD4 and CD8 fractions, and dextramer-positive and dextramer-negative fractions. The CDR3 holds 16 amino acids from the cysteine to the phenylalanine. The entry retains the CDR3 DNA only, 48 bases that are in frame from base 1. The CDR1 and CDR2 encoded by the germline V gene are SGHTA and FQGNSA. Ends trimmed: V by 7 bases, J by 1 base; bases unmatched to a gene: 8. TCRdb lists the instrument as Illumina NovaSeq 6000. TCR cDNA was synthesized by 5'RACE template switching, through which a universal primer site and unique molecular identifiers were introduced. Priming for cDNA synthesis came from both the TCR alpha and TCR beta constant segments. Library amplification used two PCR steps, and the second PCR step added sample barcodes and sequencing adapters. Sequencing of the libraries was done on either Illumina HiSeq 2500 (2x100 bp) or NovaSeq (2x150 bp). Per the original workflow: Demultiplexing of reads and collapsing into UMI consensus sequences were performed with MIGEC, and V(D)J alignment was carried out with MiXCR. Clonotypes responding to the vaccine were identified with edgeR on replicate PBMC samples, with the criteria of FDR below 0.01 and a log2 fold change above 5 up to day 15. Bulk clonotypes were assigned CD4 or CD8 identity according to which sequenced CD4 or CD8 repertoire held them at higher abundance. TCRdb applied fastp at Q25 and MiXCR to the public reads, then kept only in-frame beta chains. Entries are consolidated by CDR3 protein sequence, retaining the most common genes and DNA. None of the V and J calls come from the authors' own analysis; TCRdb made them. The sample contains hundreds of thousands of distinct CDR3 sequences, 3.6% of them found a single time. Of the sample, roughly a quarter falls within the top ten clones.

The clonotype was recovered from a man aged 18 to 30 who received the YFV17D yellow fever vaccine. The sample here was PBMCs, taken on the day of the yellow fever booster vaccination. This receptor chain uses TRBV7-2 and TRBJ2-3; 10 of the junction bases match TRBD2. DNA sequence: TGTGCCAGCACTAAGTTAGCGGGGGGACGCACAGATACGCAGTATTTT. It codes for CASTKLAGGRTDTQYF.